The rows below give T cell receptor beta chains drawn from one sample of a study of cytomegalovirus exposure and HLA in healthy donors. The assay was immunoSEQ multiplex PCR, and TCRdb's table has in-frame clones only and misses some. The data show over 120,000 clones, with approximately 80% seen just once and roughly 9.9% held by the top ten. The specimen was PBMCs. These receptors all stem from a woman aged 55-70 years in good health and CMV-seropositive. CDR3s include the opening cysteine and the closing phenylalanine or tryptophan. D genes are given only for firm matches. Not all rows give a size; the values are once, few, many and, for expanded clones, a class.

TGTGCCAGCAGTTTTGGACAGGGAAATCAGCCCCAGCATTTT	CASSFGQGNQPQHF	TRBJ1-5	TRBV27	TRBD1	-
TGTGCCAGCAGCTTAGCCCAAACTGCCGGGGAGCTGTTTTTT	CASSLAQTAGELFF	TRBJ2-2	TRBV7-2	-	-
TGTGCCAGCTCACCACTCCCGCCCTCTAGCGGGAGATACAATGAGCAGTTCTTC	CASSPLPPSSGRYNEQFF	TRBJ2-1	TRBV18	TRBD2	-
TGTGCCAGCTACCAGCGCGGAGGCGATGAGCAGTTCTTC	CASYQRGGDEQFF	TRBJ2-1	TRBV6-5	-	-
TGTGCCAGCAGCGGCGGACTAGCGCTCTACGAGCAGTACTTC	CASSGGLALYEQYF	TRBJ2-7	TRBV14	TRBD2	-
TGTGCCAGCAGGGTTCAGGGGAATCAGCCCCAGCATTTT	CASRVQGNQPQHF	TRBJ1-5	TRBV6-6	-	-
TGCGCCAGCAGACGGGGACTAGCGGGTGGTTACAATGAGCAGTTCTTC	CASRRGLAGGYNEQFF	TRBJ2-1	TRBV4-3	TRBD2	-
TGTGCCAGCAGTTTAACCGGACAGGGGGGAAATGAGCAGTTCTTC	CASSLTGQGGNEQFF	TRBJ2-1	TRBV28	TRBD1	-
TGTGCCAGCAGTTCCTCGGTCCGGACAGGGGGCGACGAGCAGTACTTC	CASSSSVRTGGDEQYF	TRBJ2-7	TRBV6-6	TRBD1	-
TGTGCCAGTAACCCGACCGGGACAGGGATGGAAGCTTTCTTT	CASNPTGTGMEAFF	TRBJ1-1	TRBV19	TRBD1	-
TGTGCCAGCAGTCCTCCAGGAGGCTACGAGCAGTACTTC	CASSPPGGYEQYF	TRBJ2-7	TRBV28	-	-
TGTGCCAGCCGGGAGGAGAATTCGGGGGAAAGTCAGCCCCAGCATTTT	CASREENSGESQPQHF	TRBJ1-5	TRBV21-1	-	-
TGTGCCACCAGCAGGGGGCCTGGAGCAACTAATGAAAAACTGTTTTTT	CATSRGPGATNEKLFF	TRBJ1-4	TRBV15	-	-
TGTGCCAGCAGCTTAGATCAGGGTTACGAGCAGTACTTC	CASSLDQGYEQYF	TRBJ2-7	TRBV7-9	-	-
TGTGCCGGCGAGGAAGAACAGGGGTCACGTACCGGGGAGCTGTTTTTT	CAGEEEQGSRTGELFF	TRBJ2-2	TRBV7-9	TRBD1	-
TGTGCCAGCAGCCTGGGGACAGCTCACTCTGGGGCCAACGTCCTGACTTTC	CASSLGTAHSGANVLTF	TRBJ2-6	TRBV7-6	TRBD1	-
TGTGCCAGCAGTCCTCGACTATCTAGGGCGGAGACCCAGTACTTC	CASSPRLSRAETQYF	TRBJ2-5	TRBV2	-	-
TGTGCCAGCGAGGTATCGGGGCTAGCGGGACAGGAGCAGTTCTTC	CASEVSGLAGQEQFF	TRBJ2-1	TRBV5-4	TRBD2	-
TGTGCCAGCAGCTTATCTAGCGGTACAGATACGCAGTATTTT	CASSLSSGTDTQYF	TRBJ2-3	TRBV7-2	TRBD2	few
TGTGCCAGCAGTCCGTACTCCTACGAGCAGTACTTC	CASSPYSYEQYF	TRBJ2-7	TRBV6-1	-	-
TGCGCCAGCAGCCAGGGCCCTAGCGGGATGATCGCCTACAATGAGCAGTTCTTC	CASSQGPSGMIAYNEQFF	TRBJ2-1	TRBV4-3	TRBD2	-
TGCGCCAGCAGCTTGGGCGGTCTTATTTCCTACAATGAGCAGTTCTTC	CASSLGGLISYNEQFF	TRBJ2-1	TRBV5-1	-	-
TGTGCCAGCAGTTTCCCATCCTCCGGGACAGGGGAAGAGACCCAGTACTTC	CASSFPSSGTGEETQYF	TRBJ2-5	TRBV28	TRBD1	-
TGTGCCAGCTCATCGGGAGCGGAGAGCTCCTACAATGAGCAGTTCTTC	CASSSGAESSYNEQFF	TRBJ2-1	TRBV18	-	-
TGCGCCAGCAGGGGTATTCGAGGCAGGGCGGCTGAAGCTTTCTTT	CASRGIRGRAAEAFF	TRBJ1-1	TRBV5-1	-	-
TGTGCCAGCAGTTCCCGACAGGGCCACAATGAGCAGTTCTTC	CASSSRQGHNEQFF	TRBJ2-1	TRBV25-1	TRBD1	once
TGTGCCAGCAGCTTTGGGGACAGGGAGATTGGCTACACCTTC	CASSFGDREIGYTF	TRBJ1-2	TRBV11-3	TRBD1	-
TGCGCCAGCAGCCCCTTATCTGGGGCCAACGTCCTGACTTTC	CASSPLSGANVLTF	TRBJ2-6	TRBV4-1	-	-
TGTGCCAGCAGTGATACCGGGACAGGGATTGAAAAACTGTTTTTT	CASSDTGTGIEKLFF	TRBJ1-4	TRBV6-6	TRBD1	once
TGCGCCAGCAGCCAAGGGGGGGGCAGGGAAGAGTACAATGAGCAGTTCTTC	CASSQGGGREEYNEQFF	TRBJ2-1	TRBV4-1	-	few
TGTGCCAGCTCCCCCGGGACAGGGGGTTCGCGGCAGTACTTC	CASSPGTGGSRQYF	TRBJ2-7	TRBV2	TRBD1	-
TGCGCCAGCAGCTTGGACCCGGACAGGGCCTACGAGCAGTACTTC	CASSLDPDRAYEQYF	TRBJ2-7	TRBV5-1	TRBD1	few
TGTGCCATCAGGAGTGGGACAGGGGGACCGTCCGAGCAGTACTTC	CAIRSGTGGPSEQYF	TRBJ2-7	TRBV10-3	TRBD1	-
TGTGCCATCAGTGAGTCGGCAGGCTTTAACTATGGCTACACCTTC	CAISESAGFNYGYTF	TRBJ1-2	TRBV10-3	-	-
TGCGCCAGCAGCCAGGGACAGGGCCAAGAGGCCCAGTACTTC	CASSQGQGQEAQYF	TRBJ2-5	TRBV4-1	TRBD1	-
TGTGCCAGCAGTTTACATGATGTGGGAGTGGCCGGGGAGCTGTTTTTT	CASSLHDVGVAGELFF	TRBJ2-2	TRBV27	-	-
TGTGCCAGCGTCGCGTTAGATACGCAGTATTTT	CASVALDTQYF	TRBJ2-3	TRBV7-9	-	few
TGCGCCAGCAGCCAAGAATCGGCAGGGTTGTACACCGGGGAGCTGTTTTTT	CASSQESAGLYTGELFF	TRBJ2-2	TRBV4-3	-	few
TGCAGCGTTGTGGGGTCAGTACAGGGCTTCTACGAGCAGTACTTC	CSVVGSVQGFYEQYF	TRBJ2-7	TRBV29-1	-	-
TGCAGCGTCCGGGAGGCCGGGGAGCTGTTTTTT	CSVREAGELFF	TRBJ2-2	TRBV29-1	TRBD2	-
TGTGCCAGCAGTTACTCGCTGAGAGCAACCTACAATGAGCAGTTCTTC	CASSYSLRATYNEQFF	TRBJ2-1	TRBV6-5	-	-
TGTGCCATCAGTGAAGGACAGGTCTCAATGGATACGCAGTATTTT	CAISEGQVSMDTQYF	TRBJ2-3	TRBV10-3	TRBD1	-
TGTGCCAGCAGTGGCGGCCGGGAGATACCCTACGAGCAGTACTTC	CASSGGREIPYEQYF	TRBJ2-7	TRBV27	-	once